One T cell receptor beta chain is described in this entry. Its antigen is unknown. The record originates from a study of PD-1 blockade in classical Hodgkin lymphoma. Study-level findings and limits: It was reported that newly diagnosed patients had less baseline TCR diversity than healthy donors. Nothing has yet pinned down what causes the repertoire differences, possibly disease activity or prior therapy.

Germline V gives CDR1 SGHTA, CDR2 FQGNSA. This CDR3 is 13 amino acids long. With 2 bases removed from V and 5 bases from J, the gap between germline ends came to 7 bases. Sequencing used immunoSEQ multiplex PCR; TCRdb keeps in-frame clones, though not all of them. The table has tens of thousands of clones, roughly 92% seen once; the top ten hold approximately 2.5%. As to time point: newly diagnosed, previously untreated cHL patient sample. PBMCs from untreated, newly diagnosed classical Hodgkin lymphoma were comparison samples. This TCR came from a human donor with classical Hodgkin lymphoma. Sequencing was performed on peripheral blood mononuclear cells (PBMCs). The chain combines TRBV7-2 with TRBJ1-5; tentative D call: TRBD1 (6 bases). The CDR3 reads CASSLRGDQPQHF. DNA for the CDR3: TGTGCCAGCAGCTTAAGGGGGGATCAGCCCCAGCATTTT. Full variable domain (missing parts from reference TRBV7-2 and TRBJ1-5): GAGVSQSPSNKVTEKGKDVELRCDPISGHTALYWYRQSLGQGLEFLIYFQGNSAPDKSGLPSDRFSAERTGGSVSTLTIQRTQQEDSAVYLCASSLRGDQPQHFGDGTRLSIL.